The T cell receptor (beta chain) under discussion was sequenced for a study of T cell clusters in autoimmune cytopenias. CDR1 and CDR2 from the germline V gene are MNHEY and SVGEGT. This CDR3 has 15 residues. TRB was amplified from about 270 ng of peripheral blood genomic DNA per sample. As for this clonotype: Its antigen is unidentified.

Findings and caveats of the study: Primary autoimmune cytopenia patients appeared to lack physiological T cell clusters present in healthy donors. The cluster-lack signature was not seen for secondary cytopenia versus chronic lymphocytic leukemia.

TRB rearrangements were amplified by touch-down multiplex PCR with mixed TRB-A/B primers. No DNA is given; TCRdb re-called the multiplex PCR reads and lists each CDR3 protein once. The sample features over 6,500 distinct CDR3 sequences, with around 32% in its top ten. This sample also belongs to another study, concerning T cell repertoires in aging, cancer and after chemotherapy. That work adds: These repertoire data do not allow conclusions about immunological memory after chemotherapy. Thymic emigration or peripheral T cell expansion may be impaired by lymphoid organ infiltration in hematological cancer.

The chain recombines TRBV6-2 or TRBV6-3 with TRBJ2-7; as DNA is missing, the TRBD1 call by TCRdb cannot be tested. Sequencing used peripheral blood. The receptor was isolated from a human donor with an autoimmune cytopenia or autoimmune hepatitis (not recorded which). The chain's CDR3 is CASSANPGARDEQYF.